The 10 T cell receptor beta chains reported below all come from one sample, sequenced in a study of vaccination and CD4 T cells after COVID-19 (dated by TCRdb to between 2021 and 2024). Their specific antigens are unknown. The treatment or condition label on this specimen signifies: approximately 9-day PBMC culture with coronavirus spike peptide pools or control peptides (ViraFEST assay). CD4+ T cells from unexposed donors were collected before the COVID-19 pandemic (2011-2018). Receptor libraries were prepared by PCR. The sequencer was an Illumina iSeq 100. At the Johns Hopkins FTIC core, DNA from the cultured CD4+ T cells underwent TCR sequencing with the Oncomine TCR Beta short-read assay. The public reads were run again by TCRdb, first through fastp at Q25 and then through MiXCR, and only productive beta chains were kept. CDR3 protein duplicates are merged, each entry listing the most common genes and DNA. For this sample the table gives over a thousand distinct CDR3 sequences, of which about a fifth were detected only once. Around 63% of the sample goes to the ten largest clones.

The source material was CD4+ T cells from blood, cultured in vitro. All receptors come from a human donor in good health.

The V and J genes are TRBV18 and TRBJ1-2; TRBD1 matches at 8 bases. Germline loops: CDR1 KGHSH, CDR2 LQKENI. V lost 6 bases to trimming and J lost 5 bases; unmatched junction nucleotides: 14. This CDR3 contains 16 residues. The CDR3 DNA sequence: TGTGCCAGCTCCTCATCCCGGACAGGGACACGGTATGGCTACACCTTC. Its translation: CASSSSRTGTRYGYTF. The variable domain in full, with the rest retrieved from reference TRBV18 and TRBJ1-2, is NAGVMQNPRHLVRRRGQEARLRCSPMKGHSHVYWYRQLPEEGLKFMVYLQKENIIDESGMPKERFSAEFPKEGPSILRIQQVVRGDSAAYFCASSSSRTGTRYGYTFGSGTRLTVV.

The genes are TRBV10-3 and TRBJ2-1; 8 bases are a match to TRBD2. The CDR3 length is 18 residues. From germline, CDR1 is ENHRY and CDR2 SYGVKD. J lost 5 bases, V lost 0 bases, and 12 bases had no gene match. This CDR3 is CAISESPNSGEGHNEQFF. CDR3 bases: TGTGCCATCAGTGAGTCCCCGAATAGCGGGGAGGGACACAATGAGCAGTTCTTC.

The gene calls are TRBV27 and TRBJ2-7, with D unclear. This CDR3 is built from 15 residues. V was trimmed by 2 bases and J by 4 bases, leaving 15 bases between them. Germline CDR1 reads MNHEY; CDR2 reads SMNVEV (reference sequence). DNA of the CDR3: TGTGCCAGCAGTTTAATCGGGCCAGCAGAATACGAGCAGTACTTC. This gives the protein CASSLIGPAEYEQYF.

This chain links TRBV5-1 with TRBJ2-7, with TRBD2 identical over 8 bases. V lost 8 bases, J lost 8 bases, and 15 bases stayed unmatched. This CDR3 region has 14 residues. Looked up from germline, CDR1 is SGHRS and CDR2 is YFSETQ. CDR3 sequence reads: CASSSGGARVKQYF. In DNA, the CDR3 is TGCGCCAGTTCATCGGGGGGGGCCCGGGTGAAGCAGTACTTC.

About this clonotype itself: A much bigger clone sits one base away, suggesting this may be a read error. This chain links TRBV7-2 with TRBJ1-6; D call uncertain. The ends were cut back, 5 bases at V and 9 bases at J, with 11 bases in the middle. The CDR3 contains 13 residues. Germline V gene lookup returns CDR1 SGHTA and CDR2 FQGNSA. CDR3 amino acids: CASSPSRGSPLHF. CDR3 nucleotides: TGTGCCAGCAGCCCCTCAAGAGGTTCACCCCTCCACTTT.

The gene calls are TRBV6-2 or TRBV6-3 and TRBJ2-1; 16 bases fit TRBD2. J lost 5 bases, V lost 4 bases, and 14 bases had no gene match. The germline V gene encodes CDR1 MNHEY and CDR2 SVGEGT. This CDR3 has 20 amino acids. CDR3 nucleotide sequence: TGTGCCAGCAGTTCCGCGGGACTAGCGGGAGGGCCGGGCCAAAACAATGAGCAGTTCTTC. It codes for CASSSAGLAGGPGQNNEQFF.

Only a few counts were recorded for this clonotype. This chain links TRBV18 with TRBJ1-1; no clear D gene. CDR1 KGHSH and CDR2 LQKENI come from the germline V gene. The CDR3 contains 13 residues. Trimming removed 3 bases from V and 4 bases from J, with 9 bases in between. The CDR3 reads CASSPSTGTEAFF. The DNA for the CDR3 is TGTGCCAGCTCACCTAGCACGGGCACTGAAGCTTTCTTT.

This clonotype is large (0.1 to 1%) within its sample. The rearrangement joins TRBV2 to TRBJ2-1; D gene unclear. This CDR3 is built from 14 residues. Per the germline V gene, CDR1 is SNHLY and CDR2 is FYNNEI. V dropped 7 bases and J dropped 3 bases, with 13 bases sitting between them. CDR3 region: CASNPGGHYNEQFF. Here the CDR3 DNA reads TGTGCCAGCAACCCGGGCGGTCACTACAATGAGCAGTTCTTC.

The V and J genes are TRBV27 and TRBJ1-4; D not certain. V lost 7 bases to trimming and J lost 5 bases, with 11 bases between them. From germline, CDR1 is MNHEY and CDR2 SMNVEV (reference sequence). This CDR3 spans 13 amino acids. The CDR3 DNA reads TGTGCCAGCACGAGAATAGGGAATGAAAAACTGTTTTTT. This encodes CASTRIGNEKLFF.

J is TRBJ2-7 and V is TRBV11-2, with 7 positions matching TRBD1. V was pared by 1 base and J by 4 bases, with 4 bases of the junction left unmatched. This CDR3 comprises 14 residues. From germline, CDR1 is SGHAT and CDR2 FQNNGV. The CDR3 sequence is CASSLGGRGYEQYF. As DNA, the CDR3 is TGTGCCAGCAGCTTAGGGGGCAGGGGGTACGAGCAGTACTTC.